These 27 T cell receptor beta chains share one sample of origin, sequenced in a study of blood T cell repertoires in COVID-19 (TCRdb year 2020). Receptor libraries were prepared by the immunoSEQ multiplex PCR assay. TCRdb took this table from immuneACCESS and kept in-frame rearrangements with V and J called. Such tables lack part of the clones; where checked against another copy, unresolved V genes explain under half of the gap, and the rest is unexplained. The sample includes around 170,000 clones, with roughly four fifths observed a single time. Approximately 13% of the sample is in the top ten clones. Sequencing used peripheral blood. The receptors stem from a man aged 70-80 years who had recovered from COVID-19.

V and J are TRBV7-8 and TRBJ2-7; TRBD2 matches 10 bases. This CDR3 region has 16 residues. With V trimmed by 3 bases and J by 0 bases, 5 bases remained unmatched. The germline V gene encodes CDR1 SGHVS and CDR2 FQNEAQ. The CDR3, as DNA: TGTGCCAGCAGCTTCCTTAGCGGGAGGAGCTCCTACGAGCAGTACTTC. It specifies CASSFLSGRSSYEQYF.

The rearrangement joins TRBV5-1 to TRBJ2-7; TRBD2 might be the D (6 bases). CDR1 is SGHRS, CDR2 YFSETQ, per germline. V shed 5 bases and J shed 0 bases, with 12 bases lying between them. There are 14 residues in the CDR3. For the CDR3, the DNA is TGCGCCAGCAGAGCCGGGACTTACTCCTACGAGCAGTACTTC. Translated: CASRAGTYSYEQYF.

The gene calls are TRBV6-5 and TRBJ2-5; D perhaps matches TRBD2 (5 bases). V gave up 5 bases and J gave up 5 bases, with 15 bases separating them. This CDR3 has 14 residues. Germline V gives CDR1 MNHEY, CDR2 SVGAGI. The CDR3 here is CASSHSARVETQYF. DNA for the CDR3: TGTGCCAGCAGTCATTCAGCGAGGGTCGAGACCCAGTACTTC.

J is TRBJ2-3 and V is TRBV7-9; TRBD2 might be the D (7 bases). The CDR3 is made up of 17 amino acids. Germline V gene data show CDR1 as SEHNR and CDR2 as FQNEAQ (reference sequence). V dropped 2 bases and J dropped 2 bases, with 17 bases sitting between them. The CDR3 sequence: CASSLSGGRGYTDTQYF. In DNA form, the CDR3 reads TGTGCCAGCAGCTTATCGGGGGGCCGGGGGTACACAGATACGCAGTATTTT.

The V gene is TRBV7-3, the J gene TRBJ2-3; D is uncertain. The germline V gene has CDR1 SGHTA and CDR2 FQGTGA. This CDR3 spans 15 amino acids. V lost 5 bases and J 1 base, leaving 13 bases between the germline ends. The CDR3 protein is CASSQSNAGTDTQYF. The CDR3 bases are TGTGCCAGCAGCCAGTCAAATGCTGGCACAGATACGCAGTATTTT. The whole variable domain, remainder taken from reference TRBV7-3 and TRBJ2-3, is GAGVSQTPSNKVTEKGKYVELRCDPISGHTALYWYRQSLGQGPEFLIYFQGTGAADDSGLPNDRFFAVRPEGSVSTLKIQRTERGDSAVYLCASSQSNAGTDTQYFGPGTRLTVL.

This sequence joins TRBV29-1 and TRBJ1-1, with a tentative D call TRBD1 (6 bases). The CDR3 is 11 amino acids. V was cut by 4 bases and J by 6 bases, with 9 bases left in between. CDR1 SQVTM and CDR2 ANQGSEA come from the germline V gene. CDR3 bases: TGCAGCGTTGTACAGGGCCCTGAAGCTTTCTTT. Protein: CSVVQGPEAFF.

The J gene is TRBJ2-1, the V gene TRBV7-8; D is perhaps TRBD1 (5 bases). Germline values: CDR1 SGHVS, CDR2 FQNEAQ. The CDR3 loop spans 16 amino acids. Trimming left V 3 bases short and J 0 bases short, with 12 bases between. The CDR3 loop is CASSFMTETSYNEQFF. The CDR3 nucleotides read TGTGCCAGCAGCTTTATGACAGAAACCTCCTACAATGAGCAGTTCTTC.

The chain employs TRBV6-5 and TRBJ2-7; the match to TRBD2 covers 9 bases. The V segment lost 5 bases and the J segment 3 bases; nucleotides outside the gene matches: 5. Germline-derived CDR1 and CDR2 are MNHEY and SVGAGI. There are 14 residues in the CDR3. Here the CDR3 DNA reads TGTGCCAGCAGTCAGCTTAGCGGGAGCTACGAGCAGTACTTC. As protein: CASSQLSGSYEQYF.

CDR3 sequence reads: CASSQVGREQFF. Written as DNA, the CDR3 is TGTGCCAGCAGCCAAGTTGGGAGGGAGCAGTTCTTC. This chain connects TRBV3-1 (or the pseudogene TRBV3-2) to TRBJ2-1; tentative D call: TRBD2 (6 bases). Germline lookup yields CDR1 LGHDT and CDR2 YNNKEL (reference sequence). V was clipped by 1 base and J by 10 bases, with 8 bases between them. This CDR3 spans 12 amino acids.

The V and J genes are TRBV14 and TRBJ1-1, with 9 bases that match TRBD1. The CDR3 contains 14 residues. CDR1 is SGHDN and CDR2 is FVKESK in the germline V gene. The ends lost 6 bases at V and 1 base at J; junction bases unmatched: 3. CDR3 sequence: CASRRQGENTEAFF. The CDR3 nucleotides read TGTGCCAGCAGGCGACAGGGGGAGAACACTGAAGCTTTCTTT.

This clone appeared once. The chain is built from TRBV10-3 and TRBJ2-7, with TRBD2 as a possible D gene (7 bases). V was clipped by 4 bases and J by 6 bases, with 13 bases between them. The CDR3 has 13 residues. CDR1 ENHRY and CDR2 SYGVKD come from the germline V gene. The CDR3 spells CAISAGEGLEQYF. Here the CDR3 DNA reads TGTGCCATCAGTGCAGGGGAGGGGCTCGAGCAGTACTTC.

The rearrangement uses TRBV24-1 and TRBJ2-5; 11 bases match TRBD1. The CDR3 sequence is 15 residues long. Trimming removed 4 bases from V and 5 bases from J; junction bases left unmatched: 5. Germline CDR1 and CDR2: KGHDR and SFDVKD. The CDR3: CATSDPRTGGETQYF. In DNA form, the CDR3 reads TGTGCCACCAGTGACCCTAGGACAGGGGGCGAGACCCAGTACTTC.

The chain recombines TRBV5-8 with TRBJ1-1; D is unresolved. The CDR3 spans 13 residues. From germline, CDR1 is SGHTS and CDR2 YDEGEE. V was pared by 1 base and J by 1 base, with 5 bases between. The CDR3: CASSLFRNTEAFF. The DNA for the CDR3 is TGTGCCAGCAGCTTGTTCAGGAACACTGAAGCTTTCTTT.

The chain links TRBV11-2 to TRBJ2-5, with no clear D. Germline V gene data show CDR1 as SGHAT and CDR2 as FQNNGV. Trimming took off 2 bases at V and 1 base at J, with 17 bases between the two ends. The CDR3 has 17 residues. This CDR3 is CASSLSVRSRTQETQYF. The CDR3 region has the DNA TGTGCCAGCAGCTTATCGGTTCGCTCAAGAACCCAAGAGACCCAGTACTTC.

The chain couples TRBV20-1 to TRBJ1-2, with unresolved D. Germline V CDR1 and CDR2: DFQATT, SNEGSKA (reference sequence). This CDR3 is built from 8 residues. Trimming shortened V by 6 bases and J by 7 bases, and 3 bases separated the two germline ends. The CDR3 region is CSAGGYTF. CDR3 in DNA: TGCAGTGCCGGTGGCTACACCTTC.

CDR3 sequence: CASSQRYEQYF. The CDR3 DNA follows: TGTGCCAGCAGCCAGAGGTACGAGCAGTACTTC. The rearrangement uses TRBV28 and TRBJ2-7; D not resolved. V gave up 6 bases and J gave up 4 bases, with 7 bases separating them. CDR1 is MDHEN and CDR2 is SYDVKM in the germline V gene. The CDR3 consists of 11 residues.

The chain couples TRBV19 to TRBJ2-7, with D maybe TRBD1 (6 bases). This CDR3 has 14 amino acids. V was cut by 5 bases and J by 5 bases, with 16 bases left in between. Per the germline V gene, CDR1 is LNHDA and CDR2 is SQIVND (reference sequence). In DNA, the CDR3 is TGTGCCAGTAGTCCCGGGACACCCCCCGACGAGCAGTACTTC. Protein sequence: CASSPGTPPDEQYF.

CDR3 sequence (DNA): TGTGCCAGCAGCATACTAGGGGGGGACTATGGCTACACCTTC. Its translation is CASSILGGDYGYTF. The chain uses TRBV7-2 and TRBJ1-2; perhaps TRBD1 as D (6 bases). Germline lookup yields CDR1 SGHTA and CDR2 FQGNSA. The V end was cut by 5 bases, the J end by 3 bases, with 13 bases between. The CDR3 contains 14 residues.

As concerns this clone: Other DNA variants within this sample encode the same CDR3. V usage is TRBV9 and J usage is TRBJ1-3; D uncertain. This CDR3 is 15 amino acids long. Germline CDR1 SGDLS, CDR2 YYNGEE. V lost 0 bases to trimming and J lost 0 bases, with 7 bases between them. The CDR3 region has the DNA TGTGCCAGCAGCGTAGATGGGAGCTCTGGAAACACCATATATTTT. This gives the protein CASSVDGSSGNTIYF.

The V call is TRBV5-1, the J call TRBJ1-1; no definite D call. The CDR3 totals 13 residues. Trimming took 0 bases from V and 0 from J, leaving 3 bases between them. Germline V gene data show CDR1 as SGHRS and CDR2 as YFSETQ. The CDR3 region has the DNA TGCGCCAGCAGCTTGGCGGTGAACACTGAAGCTTTCTTT. It translates to CASSLAVNTEAFF.

CDR3 in DNA: TGTGCCAGCAGTTCGACGGGCGGGAGGCTTAGCGATGAGCAGTTCTTC. The encoded protein is CASSSTGGRLSDEQFF. The chain has TRBV28 and TRBJ2-1; 8 nucleotides align to TRBD2. This CDR3 spans 16 amino acids. The junction had 13 bases not matched to a gene; V was cut back by 4 bases and J by 8 bases. Germline V gene sequence: CDR1 MDHEN, CDR2 SYDVKM.

The gene calls are TRBV24-1 and TRBJ2-1; 8 nucleotides match TRBD1. Germline V gene data show CDR1 as KGHDR and CDR2 as SFDVKD. This CDR3 is 15 amino acids long. The J segment lost 2 bases and the V segment lost 6 bases, leaving 5 bases of the junction unmatched. In DNA, the CDR3 is TGTGCCACCAGTAATACACAGGGGGCCTACAATGAGCAGTTCTTC. Its protein product is CATSNTQGAYNEQFF.

The CDR3 region is CASSPQDRENTEAFF. The CDR3 DNA is TGTGCCAGCTCACCTCAGGACAGAGAGAACACTGAAGCTTTCTTT. The rearrangement joins TRBV18 to TRBJ1-1; weak D call: TRBD1 (6 bases). Trimming shortened V by 3 bases and J by 1 base, and 12 bases separated the two germline ends. The CDR3 runs 15 residues. Germline V lookup: CDR1 KGHSH, CDR2 LQKENI.

This chain connects TRBV6-6 to TRBJ2-2, with D hard to call. This CDR3 is built from 13 residues. Trimming pared 6 bases from V and 2 bases from J, leaving 7 bases between. From germline, CDR1 is MNHNY and CDR2 SVGAGI (reference sequence). DNA for the CDR3: TGTGCCAGCAGCCCTCCCAACACCGGGGAGCTGTTTTTT. It specifies CASSPPNTGELFF.

J is TRBJ2-7 and V is TRBV3-1 (or the pseudogene TRBV3-2), with D unclear. V shed 1 base and J shed 3 bases, with 4 bases lying between them. Germline V gene sequence: CDR1 LGHDT, CDR2 YNNKEL (reference sequence). The CDR3 consists of 12 residues. The CDR3 loop is CASSQGSYEQYF. Here the CDR3 DNA reads TGTGCCAGCAGCCAAGGTAGCTACGAGCAGTACTTC.

The gene calls are TRBV5-4 and TRBJ2-7; a weak D match, TRBD2 (6 bases). V was clipped by 5 bases and J by 2 bases, with 17 bases between them. There are 15 residues in the CDR3. Germline CDR1 is SGHNT and CDR2 is YYREEE (reference sequence). The CDR3 DNA is TGTGCCAGCAGGGCTACTATTAGCGGTCCCTACGAGCAGTACTTC. Translated, it gives CASRATISGPYEQYF. Together with reference TRBV5-4 and TRBJ2-7, the CDR3 gives the full variable domain: ETGVTQSPTHLIKTRGQQVTLRCSSQSGHNTVSWYQQALGQGPQFIFQYYREEENGRGNFPPRFSGLQFPNYSSELNVNALELDDSALYLCASRATISGPYEQYFGPGTRLTVT.

The chain combines TRBV19 with TRBJ1-2; no definite D call. V was trimmed by 3 bases and J by 4 bases, leaving 21 bases between them. The CDR3 totals 17 residues. From germline, CDR1 is LNHDA and CDR2 SQIVND (reference sequence). CDR3 coding DNA: TGTGCCAGTAGTATCCCCTCCAGCCCCGGAGGCGGCTATGGCTACACCTTC. It translates to CASSIPSSPGGGYGYTF.